These 14 T cell receptor beta chains share one sample of origin, sequenced in a study of OX40 agonist ivuxolimab in advanced cancers. Method: immunoSEQ multiplex PCR; TCRdb's copy keeps in-frame clones and lacks some. The data show more than 50,000 clones, with approximately 84% seen just once and less than 15% held by the top ten. The specimen was CD4+ or CD8+ T cells sorted from blood, collected in a trial of the OX40 agonist ivuxolimab. The receptors here all came from an adult with an advanced solid tumor such as melanoma, head and neck, liver or kidney cancer.

The gene calls are TRBV19 and TRBJ1-1; 8 bases match TRBD1. J lost 6 bases, V lost 7 bases, and 16 bases had no gene match. Germline assignment: CDR1 LNHDA and CDR2 SQIVND (reference sequence). The CDR3 has 16 amino acids. In DNA form, the CDR3 reads TGTGCCAGTAACTCCGACAGGGGACGTTTGAGGGCTGAAGCTTTCTTT. It is translated as CASNSDRGRLRAEAFF.

The chain joins TRBV11-2 to TRBJ1-2, with 10 nucleotides matching TRBD1. The length of the CDR3 is 16 residues. Germline CDR1 reads SGHAT; CDR2 reads FQNNGV. V shed 5 bases and J 4 bases; nucleotides not matched to a gene: 10. The CDR3 spells CASSRTGTGAGYGYTF. CDR3 coding DNA: TGTGCCAGCAGCCGAACCGGGACAGGGGCCGGCTATGGCTACACCTTC.

The gene calls are TRBV4-2 and TRBJ2-1; D not resolved. V was clipped by 0 bases and J by 7 bases, with 10 bases between them. This CDR3 is built from 14 residues. Germline V gene data show CDR1 as LGHNA and CDR2 as YNFKEQ. The CDR3: CASSQDLGENEQFF. The CDR3 bases are TGTGCCAGCAGCCAAGATTTAGGCGAGAATGAGCAGTTCTTC.

This clone was seen a single time. The rearrangement uses TRBV6-6 and TRBJ2-7; 8 positions agree with TRBD2. The CDR3 is made up of 15 amino acids. CDR1 MNHNY and CDR2 SVGAGI come from the germline V gene (reference sequence). J was trimmed by 4 bases and V by 4 bases; bases with no gene match: 9. The CDR3 nucleotides are TGTGCCAGCAGTTTCCGAGCGGGAGACGTGTACGAGCAGTACTTC. Protein sequence: CASSFRAGDVYEQYF.

In its sample, this clone was seen once. The chain carries TRBV5-1 and TRBJ2-3, with a weak D call TRBD2 (6 bases). This CDR3 region has 16 residues. The germline V gene encodes CDR1 SGHRS and CDR2 YFSETQ. With 0 bases removed from V and 1 base from J, the gap between germline ends came to 12 bases. CDR3 coding DNA: TGCGCCAGCAGCTTGGGACTAGACTATCGCACAGATACGCAGTATTTT. Encoded protein: CASSLGLDYRTDTQYF.

The chain couples TRBV7-7 to TRBJ2-3; 12 nucleotides agree with TRBD2. This CDR3 contains 16 residues. The ends lost 5 bases at V and 8 bases at J; junction bases unmatched: 11. CDR1 is SSHAT and CDR2 is FNYEAQ in the germline V gene (reference sequence). CDR3 amino acids: CASSATLAGGGGTQYF. For the CDR3, the DNA is TGTGCCAGCAGCGCTACACTAGCGGGAGGAGGGGGTACGCAGTATTTT.

CDR3 residues: CASSPVDSGRPDTQYF. CDR3 coding DNA: TGTGCCAGCAGCCCGGTGGATAGCGGACGTCCAGATACGCAGTATTTT. This chain links TRBV7-8 with TRBJ2-3; tentatively, D is TRBD2 (6 bases). This CDR3 comprises 16 residues. The germline gives CDR1 SGHVS, CDR2 FQNEAQ. With 5 bases removed from V and 4 bases from J, the gap between germline ends came to 19 bases.

For the CDR3, the DNA is TGTGCCAGCAGTGAAGCCCTCCTAGGGGGCACAGATACGCAGTATTTT. This codes for CASSEALLGGTDTQYF. The chain combines TRBV6-1 with TRBJ2-3, with a weak D call TRBD1 (5 bases). In germline, CDR1 is MNHNS, CDR2 SASEGT. V was cut by 0 bases and J by 1 base, with 11 bases left in between. The CDR3 has 16 amino acids.

The gene calls are TRBV30 and TRBJ1-3, with D possibly TRBD1 on 5 matching bases. V was clipped by 2 bases and J by 0 bases, with 8 bases between them. This CDR3 has 14 amino acids. Germline assignment: CDR1 GTSNPN and CDR2 SVGIG (reference sequence). The CDR3 spells CAWSPGYSGNTIYF. The CDR3 DNA sequence: TGTGCCTGGAGTCCAGGGTACTCTGGAAACACCATATATTTT.

In DNA, the CDR3 is TGCGCCAGCGCCATCTCAGGGACAAGCACAGATACGCAGTATTTT. Encoded protein: CASAISGTSTDTQYF. The chain employs TRBV5-1 and TRBJ2-3; a possible D gene is TRBD1 (6 bases). The ends were cut back, 7 bases at V and 0 bases at J, with 15 bases in the middle. CDR1 and CDR2 from the germline V gene are SGHRS and YFSETQ. The CDR3 consists of 15 residues. Variable domain in full (rest from reference TRBV5-1 and TRBJ2-3): KAGVTQTPRYLIKTRGQQVTLSCSPISGHRSVSWYQQTPGQGLQFLFEYFSETQRNKGNFPGRFSGRQFSNSRSEMNVSTLELGDSALYLCASAISGTSTDTQYFGPGTRLTVL.

The rearrangement uses TRBV6-5 and TRBJ1-2; D gene unclear. Germline loops: CDR1 MNHEY, CDR2 SVGAGI. The CDR3 totals 14 residues. V shed 5 bases and J shed 4 bases, with 14 bases lying between them. The DNA of the CDR3 is TGTGCCAGCAGTCGGAGCTTGTCGGTCTATGGCTACACCTTC. Protein product: CASSRSLSVYGYTF.

The V call is TRBV5-1, the J call TRBJ1-2; TRBD1 aligns across 12 bases. Germline CDR1 SGHRS, CDR2 YFSETQ. V lost 2 bases to trimming and J lost 7 bases; unmatched junction nucleotides: 6. The CDR3 totals 15 residues. The CDR3 is CASSFPGQGAIGYTF. In DNA form, the CDR3 reads TGCGCCAGCAGCTTCCCGGGACAGGGGGCGATTGGCTACACCTTC.

This rearrangement joins TRBV5-4 to TRBJ1-1; D remains ambiguous. This CDR3 contains 15 residues. In germline, CDR1 is SGHNT, CDR2 YYREEE (reference sequence). The germline V and J ends were trimmed by 4 bases and 6 bases, with 19 bases remaining between them. Written as DNA, the CDR3 is TGTGCCAGCAGCCAAGTTTATCGCAGTGAGCCTGAAGCTTTCTTT. Translating it yields CASSQVYRSEPEAFF.

The chain joins TRBV27 to TRBJ2-3; D may be TRBD2 (5 bases). CDR3 length: 15 residues. Germline V CDR1 and CDR2: MNHEY, SMNVEV (reference sequence). V lost 3 bases, J lost 2 bases, and 12 bases lay in between. The CDR3 spells CASSFKGDYTDTQYF. CDR3 nucleotide sequence: TGTGCCAGCAGTTTCAAAGGAGACTACACAGATACGCAGTATTTT.